This T cell receptor (beta chain) was sequenced for a study of blood T cell repertoires in COVID-19. Study overall: PBMCs, B-cell-depleted T cells, or T cells were the source of the cDNA or gDNA that made up the material.

This clone was detected only once. V lost 3 bases to trimming and J lost 5 bases, with 8 bases between them. Germline CDR1 and CDR2: SQVTM and ANQGSEA. The CDR3 loop spans 11 amino acids. The table came from immunoSEQ multiplex PCR; TCRdb's copy has only in-frame clones and leaves some out. Of 300,000 to 350,000 clones listed, roughly 91% were seen once; the top ten hold roughly 10%. Recovered status applied to Cohort 3 donors who had two consecutive negative PCRs. It also applied to those with clearance or with symptom resolution. The chain employs TRBV29-1 and TRBJ2-7; possible D gene TRBD1, 6 bases. The sequencing input was PBMCs or T cells enriched from blood (not recorded which). This receptor was taken from a young woman who had recovered from COVID-19. The CDR3 is CSVDSGDEQYF. CDR3 nucleotides: TGCAGCGTTGATTCAGGGGACGAGCAGTACTTC.